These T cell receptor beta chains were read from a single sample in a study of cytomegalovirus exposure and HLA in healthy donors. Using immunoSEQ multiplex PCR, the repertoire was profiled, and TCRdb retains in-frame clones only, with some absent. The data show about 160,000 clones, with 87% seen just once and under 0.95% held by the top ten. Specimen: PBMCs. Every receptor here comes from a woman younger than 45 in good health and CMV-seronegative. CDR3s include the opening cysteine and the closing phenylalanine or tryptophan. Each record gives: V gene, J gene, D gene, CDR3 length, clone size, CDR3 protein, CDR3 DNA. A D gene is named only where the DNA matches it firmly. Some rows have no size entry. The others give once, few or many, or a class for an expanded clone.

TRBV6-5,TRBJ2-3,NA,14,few,CASSPLRTTDTQYF,TGTGCCAGCAGTCCCTTGAGAACGACAGATACGCAGTATTTT
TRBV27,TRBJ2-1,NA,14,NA,CASSFRETPGEQFF,TGTGCCAGCAGTTTCCGGGAGACCCCGGGTGAGCAGTTCTTC
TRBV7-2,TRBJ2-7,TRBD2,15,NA,CASSFSGRAFYEQYF,TGTGCCAGCAGCTTTAGCGGGAGGGCCTTTTACGAGCAGTACTTC
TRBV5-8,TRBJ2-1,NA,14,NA,CASSLASGYNEQFF,TGTGCCAGCAGCCTTGCAAGCGGCTACAATGAGCAGTTCTTC
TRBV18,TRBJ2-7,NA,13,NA,CASSPTKGYEQYF,TGTGCCAGCTCACCCACGAAGGGGTACGAGCAGTACTTC
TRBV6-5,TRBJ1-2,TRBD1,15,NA,CASSGTRQGAVGYTF,TGTGCCAGCAGTGGTACCCGACAGGGGGCGGTTGGCTACACCTTC
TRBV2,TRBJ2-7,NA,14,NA,CASSTRQASYEQYF,TGTGCCAGCAGTACCCGACAGGCCTCCTACGAGCAGTACTTC
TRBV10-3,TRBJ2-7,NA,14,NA,CAIRFSGTAYEQYF,TGTGCCATCAGATTTTCGGGAACCGCCTACGAGCAGTACTTC
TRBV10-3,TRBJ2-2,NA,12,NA,CAISAERGELFF,TGTGCCATCAGTGCGGAGCGGGGGGAGCTGTTTTTT
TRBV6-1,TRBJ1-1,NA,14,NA,CASRGDTLNTEAFF,TGTGCCAGCAGGGGGGACACTCTGAACACTGAAGCTTTCTTT
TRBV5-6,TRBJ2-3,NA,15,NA,CASSLGLQLTDTQYF,TGTGCCAGCAGCTTGGGTCTACAGCTCACAGATACGCAGTATTTT
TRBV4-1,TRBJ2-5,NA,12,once,CASRTKQETQYF,TGCGCCAGCAGGACTAAGCAAGAGACCCAGTACTTC
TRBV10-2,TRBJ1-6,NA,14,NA,CASSEKGNNSPLHF,TGCGCCAGCAGTGAAAAGGGGAATAATTCACCCCTCCACTTT
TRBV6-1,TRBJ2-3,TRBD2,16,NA,CASSASGPASGGTQYF,TGTGCCAGCAGTGCAAGCGGGCCCGCGAGCGGGGGTACGCAGTATTTT
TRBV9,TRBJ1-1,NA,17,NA,CASSVASGSLLNTEAFF,TGTGCCAGCAGCGTAGCCTCGGGGAGCCTATTGAACACTGAAGCTTTCTTT
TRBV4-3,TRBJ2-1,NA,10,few,CASSQVRQFF,TGCGCCAGCAGCCAAGTTAGGCAGTTCTTC
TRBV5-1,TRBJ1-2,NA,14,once,CASSLDPGNYGYTF,TGCGCCAGCAGCTTGGACCCAGGGAACTATGGCTACACCTTC
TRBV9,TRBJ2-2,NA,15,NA,CASSTRDTYTGELFF,TGTGCCAGCAGCACCCGGGACACATACACCGGGGAGCTGTTTTTT
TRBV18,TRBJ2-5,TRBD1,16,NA,CASSPPSTGGTETQYF,TGTGCCAGCTCACCACCCTCGACAGGGGGCACGGAGACCCAGTACTTC
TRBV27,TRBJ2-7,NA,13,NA,CASRPTAGGEQYF,TGTGCCAGCAGACCAACCGCGGGCGGCGAGCAGTACTTC
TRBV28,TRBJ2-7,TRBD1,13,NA,CASRNRGRNEQYF,TGTGCCAGCCGGAACAGGGGGCGCAACGAGCAGTACTTC
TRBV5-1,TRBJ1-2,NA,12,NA,CASASGTFGYTF,TGCGCCAGCGCCTCCGGGACTTTTGGCTACACCTTC
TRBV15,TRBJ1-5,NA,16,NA,CATSAGGVARRGAQHF,TGTGCCACCAGCGCCGGGGGGGTTGCCCGCCGAGGGGCCCAGCATTTT
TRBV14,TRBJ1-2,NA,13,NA,CASSQQASGGYTF,TGTGCCAGCAGCCAACAGGCATCGGGAGGCTACACCTTC
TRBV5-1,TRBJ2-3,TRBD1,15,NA,CASSFDRGAVDTQYF,TGCGCCAGCAGCTTTGACAGGGGTGCCGTCGATACGCAGTATTTT
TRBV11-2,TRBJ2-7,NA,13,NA,CASSLTKIGEQYF,TGTGCCAGCAGCTTAACCAAAATCGGCGAGCAGTACTTC
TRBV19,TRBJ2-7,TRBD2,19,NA,CASSEVFGTSGGNSYEQYF,TGTGCCAGTAGTGAGGTTTTCGGGACTAGCGGGGGGAACTCCTACGAGCAGTACTTC
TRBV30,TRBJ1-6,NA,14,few,CAWSRSSYNSPLHF,TGTGCCTGGAGTAGGAGCTCCTATAATTCACCCCTCCACTTT
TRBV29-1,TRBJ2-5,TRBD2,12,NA,CSVVAGTWEQYF,TGCAGCGTTGTAGCGGGGACTTGGGAGCAGTACTTC
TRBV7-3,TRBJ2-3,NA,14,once,CASSSWTSTDTQYF,TGTGCCAGCAGCTCCTGGACTAGCACAGATACGCAGTATTTT
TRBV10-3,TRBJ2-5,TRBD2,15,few,CAISESGGAGETQYF,TGTGCCATCAGTGAAAGCGGGGGGGCCGGGGAGACCCAGTACTTC
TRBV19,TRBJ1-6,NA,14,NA,CASSRQELNSPLHF,TGTGCCAGTAGTCGCCAGGAACTTAATTCACCCCTCCACTTT
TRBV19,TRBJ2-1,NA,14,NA,CASIRGGPSAEQFF,TGTGCCAGTATAAGAGGAGGGCCGTCAGCTGAGCAGTTCTTC
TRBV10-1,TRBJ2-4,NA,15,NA,CASGEADLAKNIQYF,TGCGCCAGCGGGGAGGCGGATCTAGCCAAAAACATTCAGTACTTC
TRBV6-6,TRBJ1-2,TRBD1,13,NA,CASSYSEGGGYTF,TGTGCCAGCAGTTACTCAGAAGGGGGCGGCTACACCTTC
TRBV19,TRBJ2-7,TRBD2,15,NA,CASMNSGGGIFEQYF,TGTGCCAGTATGAATAGCGGGGGCGGTATTTTCGAGCAGTACTTC
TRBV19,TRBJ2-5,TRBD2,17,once,CASSMTGGLGVAETQYF,TGTGCCAGTAGTATGACGGGGGGGCTGGGGGTTGCAGAGACCCAGTACTTC
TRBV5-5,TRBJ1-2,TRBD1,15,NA,CASSSDRVAYYGYTF,TGTGCCAGCAGCTCGGACAGGGTAGCATACTATGGCTACACCTTC
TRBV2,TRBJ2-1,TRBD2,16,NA,CASSAGGLLSYNEQFF,TGTGCCAGCAGTGCGGGGGGACTTTTATCCTACAATGAGCAGTTCTTC
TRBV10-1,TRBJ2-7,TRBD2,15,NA,CASSETLAGAREQYF,TGCGCCAGCAGTGAGACCCTAGCGGGAGCTAGGGAGCAGTACTTC
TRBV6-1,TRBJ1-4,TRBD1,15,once,CASSADRGTSEKLFF,TGTGCCAGCAGTGCGGACAGGGGGACGAGTGAAAAACTGTTTTTT
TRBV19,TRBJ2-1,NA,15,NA,CASSRSDSSYNEQFF,TGTGCCAGTAGCCGCTCGGACAGTTCCTACAATGAGCAGTTCTTC